Here is one T cell receptor beta chain with its context. V was shortened by 6 bases and J by 0 bases, with 9 bases between the two germline ends. This CDR3 comprises 14 residues. CDR1 is LGHNT and CDR2 is FRNRAP in the germline V gene. The repertoire was sequenced with immunoSEQ multiplex PCR; TCRdb's copy has only in-frame clones and lacks some. The sample holds about 82,000 clones; 85% are singletons and the top ten take over 15%. The sample belongs to a study of blood T cell repertoires in COVID-19. The source of this sequence is a man older than 75 with active or convalescent COVID-19. Input material: peripheral blood. V gene TRBV12-5 combines with J gene TRBJ1-3, with D unresolved. CDR3 protein: CASGRDNSGNTIYF. The CDR3 nucleotides are TGTGCTAGTGGCCGGGATAACTCTGGAAACACCATATATTTT.